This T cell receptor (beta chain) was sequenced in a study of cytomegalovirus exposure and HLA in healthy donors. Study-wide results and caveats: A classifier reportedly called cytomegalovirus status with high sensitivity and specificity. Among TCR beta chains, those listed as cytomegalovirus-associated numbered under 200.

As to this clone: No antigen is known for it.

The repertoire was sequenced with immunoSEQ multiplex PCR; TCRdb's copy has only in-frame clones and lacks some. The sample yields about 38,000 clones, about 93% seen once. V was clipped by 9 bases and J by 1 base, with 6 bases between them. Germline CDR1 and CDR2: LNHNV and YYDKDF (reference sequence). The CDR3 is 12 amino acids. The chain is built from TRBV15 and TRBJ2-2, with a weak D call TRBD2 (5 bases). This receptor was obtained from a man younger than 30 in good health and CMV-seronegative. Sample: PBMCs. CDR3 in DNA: TGTGCCACAGAGGGGAACACCGGGGAGCTGTTTTTT. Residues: CATEGNTGELFF.